The clone carrying this TCR beta chain was found a few times. This sample is part of a study of early T cells in non-severe SARS-CoV-2 infection. Study background: Sequencing of unsorted whole blood was done on bulk RNA, leaving chains unpaired.

This CDR3 is built from 16 residues. Germline CDR1 SGHAT, CDR2 FQNNGV. Trimming at V came to 7 bases and at J to 4 bases, leaving 9 bases not matched to a gene. Tagging with unique molecular identifiers was applied to individual cDNA molecules. TCRdb re-called the 5' RACE reads with MiXCR, one entry per CDR3 protein. The table has 20,000 to 25,000 distinct CDR3 sequences, about 5.6% seen once; the top ten hold roughly a tenth. The chain carries TRBV11-2 and TRBJ2-1, with 11 bases that match TRBD2. This TCR came from an adult who was a healthcare worker with PCR-confirmed SARS-CoV-2 infection or an uninfected control (not recorded which). The sample consisted of whole blood. This CDR3 is CASNSDRLAGYNEQFF. CDR3 sequence (DNA): TGTGCCAGCAACTCAGACAGACTAGCGGGGTACAATGAGCAGTTCTTC.